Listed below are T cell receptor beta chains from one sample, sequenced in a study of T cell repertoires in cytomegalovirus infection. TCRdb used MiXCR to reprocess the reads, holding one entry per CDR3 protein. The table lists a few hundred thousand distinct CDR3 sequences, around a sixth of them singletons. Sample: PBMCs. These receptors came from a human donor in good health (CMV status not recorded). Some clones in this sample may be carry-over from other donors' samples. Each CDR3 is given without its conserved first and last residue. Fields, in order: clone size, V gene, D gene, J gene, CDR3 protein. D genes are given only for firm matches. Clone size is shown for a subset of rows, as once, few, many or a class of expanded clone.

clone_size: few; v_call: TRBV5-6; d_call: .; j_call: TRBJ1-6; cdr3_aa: ASSLGTTGPSNSPLH
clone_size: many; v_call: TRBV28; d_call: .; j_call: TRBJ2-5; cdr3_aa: ASSLGQHKELETQY
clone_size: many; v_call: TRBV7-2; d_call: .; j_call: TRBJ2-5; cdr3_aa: ASSSLLARETQY
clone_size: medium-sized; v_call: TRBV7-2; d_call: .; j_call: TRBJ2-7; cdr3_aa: ASSLARSIREQY
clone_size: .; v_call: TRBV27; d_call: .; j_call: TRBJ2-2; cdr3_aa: ASSFPGSRTGELF
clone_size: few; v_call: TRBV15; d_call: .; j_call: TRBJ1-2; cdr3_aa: ATSRDETDGYT
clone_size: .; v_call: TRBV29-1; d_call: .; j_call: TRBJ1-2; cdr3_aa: SVEVVRGDGYT
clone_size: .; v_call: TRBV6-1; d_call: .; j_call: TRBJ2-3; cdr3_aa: ASSWGGAKDTQY
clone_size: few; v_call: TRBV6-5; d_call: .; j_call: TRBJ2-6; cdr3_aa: ASSIDGSSGANVLT
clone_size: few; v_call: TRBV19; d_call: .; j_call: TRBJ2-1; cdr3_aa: ASSITGFSYNEQF
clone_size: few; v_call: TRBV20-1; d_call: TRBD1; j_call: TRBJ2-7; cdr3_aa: SARGRTGTYEQY